What follows are 30 T cell receptor beta chains derived from one specimen sequenced in a study of shared clonotypes between healthy human individuals. Sequenced by immunoSEQ multiplex PCR; TCRdb stores in-frame clones only, minus some. This sample has roughly 2 million clones, with around 95% found just once. The sequenced sample consisted of naive CD4+ T cells sorted from blood. Stated subset: CD45RA+ positively selected. The receptors were gathered from a man between 18 and 35 years old in good health.

The chain employs TRBV5-5 and TRBJ2-1; 8 bases line up with TRBD1. V dropped 3 bases and J dropped 10; count of bases not matched to a gene: 15. Germline V gene data show CDR1 as SGHKS and CDR2 as YYEKEE (reference sequence). The CDR3 is 16 amino acids. The CDR3 loop reads CASSSFTGTGPVEQFF. CDR3 DNA: TGTGCCAGCAGCTCGTTTACCGGGACAGGACCCGTCGAGCAGTTCTTC. Full variable domain (outside the CDR3, taken from reference TRBV5-5 and TRBJ2-1): DAGVTQSPTHLIKTRGQQVTLRCSPISGHKSVSWYQQVLGQGPQFIFQYYEKEERGRGNFPDRFSARQFPNYSSELNVNALLLGDSALYLCASSSFTGTGPVEQFFGPGTRLTVL.

The rearrangement links TRBV5-6 to TRBJ2-1; TRBD2 matches at 8 bases. The CDR3 has 15 residues. The junction had 4 bases not matched to a gene; V was cut back by 1 base and J by 4 bases. In germline, CDR1 is SGHDT, CDR2 YYEEEE. The CDR3, as DNA: TGTGCCAGCAGCTTGAAAACTAGCGGATACAATGAGCAGTTCTTC. It encodes CASSLKTSGYNEQFF.

Here the CDR3 reads CASSLEAGGYEQYF. In DNA, the CDR3 is TGTGCCAGCAGCTTAGAAGCGGGGGGGTACGAGCAGTACTTC. The chain joins TRBV7-8 to TRBJ2-7; 10 bases match TRBD2. The CDR3 extends over 14 amino acids. Per the germline V gene, CDR1 is SGHVS and CDR2 is FQNEAQ. V lost 1 base and J lost 4; bases outside the gene matches: 1.

V gene TRBV30 combines with J gene TRBJ2-7; D is possibly TRBD2 (7 bases). The germline V gene encodes CDR1 GTSNPN and CDR2 SVGIG (reference sequence). Trimming pared 0 bases from V and 2 bases from J, leaving 14 bases between. This CDR3 has 15 amino acids. As DNA, the CDR3 is TGTGCCTGGAGTGTATGGCGGGGGCCCCCCTACGAGCAGTACTTC. It is translated as CAWSVWRGPPYEQYF.

The V gene is TRBV10-3, the J gene TRBJ2-2; possibly TRBD2 for D (5 bases). From germline, CDR1 is ENHRY and CDR2 SYGVKD. The CDR3 sequence is 15 residues long. With 2 bases removed from V and 4 bases from J, the gap between germline ends came to 11 bases. The CDR3 DNA reads TGTGCCATCAGTGAGGGGATCGAGGGCACCGGGGAGCTGTTTTTT. This gives the protein CAISEGIEGTGELFF.

The chain carries TRBV19 and TRBJ1-2; D uncertain. V dropped 4 bases and J dropped 3 bases, with 15 bases sitting between them. This CDR3 comprises 15 residues. From germline, CDR1 is LNHDA and CDR2 SQIVND (reference sequence). The CDR3 DNA follows: TGTGCCAGTAGTACACCGTCGCCGGGAGACTATGGCTACACCTTC. This codes for CASSTPSPGDYGYTF.

The chain has TRBV5-6 and TRBJ2-2, with 8 bases that match TRBD2. V was pared by 4 bases and J by 0 bases, with 11 bases of the junction left unmatched. Germline V CDR1 and CDR2: SGHDT, YYEEEE. This CDR3 contains 18 residues. CDR3 protein: CASSNPFSGESNTGELFF. The CDR3 nucleotides are TGTGCCAGCAGCAACCCTTTTAGCGGGGAATCGAACACCGGGGAGCTGTTTTTT.

The rearrangement joins TRBV7-2 to TRBJ1-6; maybe TRBD1 (5 bases). The CDR3 runs to 15 residues. V was shortened by 1 base and J by 8 bases, with 12 bases between the two germline ends. Germline-derived CDR1 and CDR2 are SGHTA and FQGNSA. The CDR3 nucleotides are TGTGCCAGCAGCTTAGTATGGGGAGGGGATTCACCCCTCCACTTT. Translated: CASSLVWGGDSPLHF.

This chain's CDR3 is CASSLEPGGNQLSSTDTQYF. The CDR3 coding sequence is TGCGCCAGCAGCTTGGAGCCCGGGGGCAACCAATTATCTAGCACAGATACGCAGTATTTT. This chain connects TRBV5-1 to TRBJ2-3, with D perhaps given as TRBD1 or TRBD2 (6 bases each). The CDR3 contains 20 residues. CDR1 is SGHRS, CDR2 YFSETQ, per germline. V shed 0 bases and J shed 0 bases, with 23 bases lying between them.

The chain joins TRBV6-5 to TRBJ2-1; D is perhaps TRBD2 (5 bases). Trimming removed 2 bases from V and 5 bases from J, with 16 bases in between. The germline V gene encodes CDR1 MNHEY and CDR2 SVGAGI. This CDR3 is 16 amino acids long. CDR3 DNA sequence: TGTGCCAGCAGTTACAACGGACTCCCCACGAACAATGAGCAGTTCTTC. Protein sequence: CASSYNGLPTNNEQFF.

This rearrangement joins TRBV16 to TRBJ1-5, with D perhaps matching TRBD1 (6 bases). Trimming took 4 bases from V and 3 from J, leaving 10 bases between them. The V gene's germline CDR1 is KGHSY and CDR2 FQNENV. The CDR3 has 14 residues. DNA for the CDR3: TGTGCCAGCAGCCGGGGACAAGTCAATCAGCCCCAGCATTTT. Its translation: CASSRGQVNQPQHF.

The chain recombines TRBV30 with TRBJ1-5, with a weak D call TRBD1 (5 bases). Germline loops: CDR1 GTSNPN, CDR2 SVGIG (reference sequence). V lost 1 base and J lost 5, with 15 bases in between. The length of the CDR3 is 15 residues. Here the CDR3 DNA reads TGTGCCTGGAGTGCCGGGGGGATTAATTATCAGCCCCAGCATTTT. It yields the protein CAWSAGGINYQPQHF. The variable domain in full, completed from reference TRBV30 and TRBJ1-5, reads SQTIHQWPATLVQPVGSPLSLECTVEGTSNPNLYWYRQAAGRGLQLLFYSVGIGQISSEVPQNLSASRPQDRQFILSSKKLLLSDSGFYLCAWSAGGINYQPQHFGDGTRLSIL.

The chain combines TRBV7-2 with TRBJ2-7, with D perhaps TRBD1 or TRBD2 (5 bases each). Trimming left V 5 bases short and J 4 bases short, with 15 bases between. Germline assignment: CDR1 SGHTA and CDR2 FQGNSA. The CDR3 loop spans 14 amino acids. The CDR3 here is CASSLGTVGYEQYF. The CDR3 coding sequence is TGTGCCAGCAGCCTGGGGACGGTCGGATACGAGCAGTACTTC.

This sequence joins TRBV10-3 and TRBJ2-1; 8 bases line up with TRBD1. The CDR3 is 15 residues long. Trimming cost V 6 bases and J 1 base; bases outside gene matches: 5. CDR1 and CDR2 from the germline V gene are ENHRY and SYGVKD. CDR3 sequence: CAIRRTGSSYNEQFF. DNA of the CDR3: TGTGCCATCAGAAGGACAGGGAGTTCCTACAATGAGCAGTTCTTC.

The rearrangement joins TRBV4-3 to TRBJ1-2; TRBD1 matches 8 bases. Trimming at V came to 0 bases and at J to 7 bases, leaving 10 bases not matched to a gene. The CDR3 length is 16 residues. Germline CDR1 reads LGHNA; CDR2 reads YSLEER. CDR3 DNA sequence: TGCGCCAGCAGCCAAGAGAGACAGGGGCCTGTAGCTGGCTACACCTTC. Translating gives CASSQERQGPVAGYTF.

The CDR3 DNA reads TGTGCCAGCTCATCTACTAGCGGGGGCTACAATGAGCAGTTCTTC. This translates into CASSSTSGGYNEQFF. The rearrangement links TRBV18 to TRBJ2-1; TRBD2 matches at 11 bases. Germline CDR1 reads KGHSH; CDR2 reads LQKENI. This CDR3 region has 15 residues. The V gene end was trimmed by 5 bases and the J gene end by 3 bases; junction bases not matched to a gene: 3. The complete variable domain, with remaining parts taken from reference TRBV18 and TRBJ2-1, reads NAGVMQNPRHLVRRRGQEARLRCSPMKGHSHVYWYRQLPEEGLKFMVYLQKENIIDESGMPKERFSAEFPKEGPSILRIQQVVRGDSAAYFCASSSTSGGYNEQFFGPGTRLTVL.

The rearrangement links TRBV5-4 to TRBJ1-2; no clear D. V dropped 0 bases and J dropped 4 bases, with 10 bases sitting between them. The CDR3 totals 14 residues. Germline lookup yields CDR1 SGHNT and CDR2 YYREEE (reference sequence). The CDR3 DNA is TGTGCCAGCAGCTTGGCCACGGCGGCCTATGGCTACACCTTC. As protein: CASSLATAAYGYTF.

V and J are TRBV4-3 and TRBJ1-5, with D possibly matching TRBD1 (5 bases). Trimming left V 0 bases short and J 1 base short, with 19 bases between. CDR3 length: 19 amino acids. The germline V gene encodes CDR1 LGHNA and CDR2 YSLEER. The CDR3 nucleotides are TGCGCCAGCAGCCAAGATTTAGGTCAGGGCATAAACAGCAATCAGCCCCAGCATTTT. Protein sequence: CASSQDLGQGINSNQPQHF.

The chain joins TRBV4-3 to TRBJ2-4; D is ambiguous. The CDR3 spans 15 residues. Per the germline V gene, CDR1 is LGHNA and CDR2 is YSLEER. V was shortened by 0 bases and J by 8 bases, with 14 bases between the two germline ends. CDR3 protein: CASSQEGIQCHIQYF. CDR3 nucleotide sequence: TGCGCCAGCAGCCAAGAAGGGATACAGTGTCACATTCAGTACTTC.

This CDR3 is CASSQDLGVGQPQHF. Written as DNA, the CDR3 is TGCGCCAGCAGCCAAGATTTAGGGGTCGGTCAGCCCCAGCATTTT. The chain couples TRBV4-1 to TRBJ1-5, with a weak D call TRBD1 (5 bases). The V end lost 0 bases, the J end lost 6 bases, and 12 bases lay between the germline ends. Germline lookup yields CDR1 MGHRA and CDR2 YSYEKL. This CDR3 is 15 amino acids long.

V is TRBV7-2 and J is TRBJ1-2; D is unclear. Germline CDR1 is SGHTA and CDR2 is FQGNSA. This CDR3 contains 12 residues. Trimming shortened V by 5 bases and J by 6 bases, and 10 bases separated the two germline ends. CDR3 DNA sequence: TGTGCCAGCAGCCCCCGGAAAGATGGCTACACCTTC. It translates to CASSPRKDGYTF.

J is TRBJ1-6 and V is TRBV19, with D possibly being TRBD1 (6 bases). Trimming took off 5 bases at V and 7 bases at J, with 12 bases between the two ends. Germline CDR1 and CDR2: LNHDA and SQIVND (reference sequence). This CDR3 has 14 amino acids. CDR3 loop: CASSVAGQNSPLHF. As DNA, the CDR3 is TGTGCCAGTAGTGTTGCAGGACAGAATTCACCCCTCCACTTT.

Regarding this clone: One junction end disagrees with the germline gene, perhaps due to a read error. The chain employs TRBV29-1 and TRBJ2-1, with 13 bases identical to TRBD2. Germline V gene sequence: CDR1 SQVTM, CDR2 ANQGSEA. The CDR3 loop spans 15 amino acids. CDR3 residues: CSVKEPGLAGNEQFF. The CDR3 region has the DNA TGCAGCGTTAAAGAGCCGGGACTAGCGGGGAATGAGCAGTTCTTC.

The genes are TRBV6-4 and TRBJ2-3; D gene ambiguous. Trimming cost V 10 bases and J 8 bases, with 10 bases left between them. Germline CDR1 and CDR2: MRHNA and SNTAGT. There are 10 residues in the CDR3. DNA for the CDR3: TGTGCCACCACGACTCCTACGCAGTATTTT. Its translation: CATTTPTQYF.

This sequence joins TRBV28 and TRBJ1-4; no clear D. The CDR3 runs 14 residues. The V gene's germline CDR1 is MDHEN and CDR2 SYDVKM. Trimming left V 2 bases short and J 0 bases short, with 4 bases between. CDR3 DNA: TGTGCCAGCAGTTTAGTAACAACTAATGAAAAACTGTTTTTT. It translates to CASSLVTTNEKLFF. Based on the CDR3 plus reference TRBV28 and TRBJ1-4, the full variable domain is DVKVTQSSRYLVKRTGEKVFLECVQDMDHENMFWYRQDPGLGLRLIYFSYDVKMKEKGDIPEGYSVSREKKERFSLILESASTNQTSMYLCASSLVTTNEKLFFGSGTQLSVL.

CDR3 protein: CAISQGQGETQYF. CDR3 DNA sequence: TGTGCCATCAGTCAAGGACAGGGAGAGACCCAGTACTTC. The chain links TRBV10-3 to TRBJ2-5; 8 nucleotides match TRBD1. The V segment lost 5 bases and the J segment 4 bases; nucleotides outside the gene matches: 3. This CDR3 spans 13 amino acids. Germline V gene lookup returns CDR1 ENHRY and CDR2 SYGVKD.

The gene calls are TRBV6-1 and TRBJ2-1, with 7 nucleotides matching TRBD1. This CDR3 spans 19 amino acids. Trimming removed 0 bases from V and 3 bases from J; junction bases left unmatched: 14. Germline CDR1 MNHNS, CDR2 SASEGT. The CDR3 DNA reads TGTGCCAGCAGTGAAGCGCTAACTCGGACAGGTCGATACTACAATGAGCAGTTCTTC. Translation gives CASSEALTRTGRYYNEQFF.

Concerning this clone: Distinct nucleotide sequences in the sample also encode this CDR3. This sequence joins TRBV6-5 and TRBJ2-2; 8 bases line up with TRBD1. The CDR3 has 15 residues. J was trimmed by 2 bases and V by 5 bases; bases with no gene match: 4. Germline values: CDR1 MNHEY, CDR2 SVGAGI. Written as DNA, the CDR3 is TGTGCCAGCAGTCGTGGACAGGGCAACACCGGGGAGCTGTTTTTT. Encoded protein: CASSRGQGNTGELFF.

This chain links TRBV5-1 with TRBJ2-2; 8 positions match TRBD2. Germline values: CDR1 SGHRS, CDR2 YFSETQ. The V gene end was trimmed by 6 bases and the J gene end by 4 bases; junction bases not matched to a gene: 11. This CDR3 region has 16 residues. DNA for the CDR3: TGCGCCAGCAAAAAGGGGCTAGCGGGCCTCACCGGGGAGCTGTTTTTT. It encodes CASKKGLAGLTGELFF.

The V call is TRBV7-2, the J call TRBJ2-4; 8 nucleotides agree with TRBD1. The trim removed 1 base at V and 11 bases at J, leaving 1 base unmatched. The CDR3 has 12 residues. Germline CDR1 SGHTA, CDR2 FQGNSA. Here the CDR3 DNA reads TGTGCCAGCAGCTTAGGGGGACAGGTTCAGTACTTC. It encodes CASSLGGQVQYF. Combining the CDR3 with reference TRBV7-2 and TRBJ2-4 gives the whole variable domain GAGVSQSPSNKVTEKGKDVELRCDPISGHTALYWYRQSLGQGLEFLIYFQGNSAPDKSGLPSDRFSAERTGGSVSTLTIQRTQQEDSAVYLCASSLGGQVQYFGAGTRLSVL.